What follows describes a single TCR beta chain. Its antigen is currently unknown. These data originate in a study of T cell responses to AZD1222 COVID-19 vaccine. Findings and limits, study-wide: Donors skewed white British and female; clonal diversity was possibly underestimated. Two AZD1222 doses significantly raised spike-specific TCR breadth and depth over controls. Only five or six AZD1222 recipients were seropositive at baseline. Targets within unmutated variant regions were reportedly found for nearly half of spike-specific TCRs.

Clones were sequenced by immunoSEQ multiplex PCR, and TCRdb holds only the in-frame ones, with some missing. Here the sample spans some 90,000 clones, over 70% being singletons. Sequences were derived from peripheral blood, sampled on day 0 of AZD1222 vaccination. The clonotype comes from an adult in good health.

This CDR3 reads CASSYDSLNAFF. The CDR3 coding sequence is TGTGCCAGCAGCTACGACAGCCTGAATGCTTTCTTT. This chain connects TRBV6-5 to TRBJ1-1; maybe TRBD1 (5 bases). There are 12 residues in the CDR3. Trimming removed 6 bases from V and 11 bases from J, with 16 bases in between. The germline V gene has CDR1 MNHEY and CDR2 SVGAGI.